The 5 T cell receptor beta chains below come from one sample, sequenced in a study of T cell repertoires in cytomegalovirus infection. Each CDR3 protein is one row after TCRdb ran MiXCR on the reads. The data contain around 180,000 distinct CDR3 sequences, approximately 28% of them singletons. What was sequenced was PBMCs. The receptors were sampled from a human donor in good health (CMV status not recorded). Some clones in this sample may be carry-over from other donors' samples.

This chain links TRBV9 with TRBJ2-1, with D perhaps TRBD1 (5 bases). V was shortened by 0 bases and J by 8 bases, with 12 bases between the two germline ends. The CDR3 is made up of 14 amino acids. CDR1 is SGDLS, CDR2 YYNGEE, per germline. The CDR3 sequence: CASSVAWGRDEQFF. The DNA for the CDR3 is TGTGCCAGCAGCGTAGCGTGGGGCAGGGATGAGCAGTTCTTC.

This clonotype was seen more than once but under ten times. The CDR3 loop is CASSLSGNSNQPQHF. CDR3 nucleotides: TGTGCCAGCAGTTTATCTGGAAATAGCAATCAGCCCCAGCATTTT. The chain links TRBV12-3 or TRBV12-4 to TRBJ1-5; no firm D call. This CDR3 has 15 residues. V shed 2 bases and J shed 0 bases, with 8 bases lying between them.

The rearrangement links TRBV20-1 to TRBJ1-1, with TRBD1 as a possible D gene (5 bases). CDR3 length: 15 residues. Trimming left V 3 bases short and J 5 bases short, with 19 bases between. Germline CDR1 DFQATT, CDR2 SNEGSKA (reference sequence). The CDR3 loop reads CSASSVGGGGTEAFF. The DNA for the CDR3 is TGCAGTGCTAGTAGTGTCGGGGGAGGCGGAACTGAAGCTTTCTTT.

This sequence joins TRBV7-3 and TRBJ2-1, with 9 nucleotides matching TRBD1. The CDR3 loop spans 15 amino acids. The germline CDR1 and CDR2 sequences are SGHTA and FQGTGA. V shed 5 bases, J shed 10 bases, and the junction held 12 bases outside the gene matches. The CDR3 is CASSLDRGEREEQFF. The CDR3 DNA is TGTGCCAGCAGCCTCGACAGGGGGGAAAGGGAGGAGCAGTTCTTC.

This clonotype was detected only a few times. The CDR3 reads CASSLGVLGNGNTIYF. The DNA for the CDR3 is TGTGCCAGCAGCTTAGGAGTGCTGGGGAATGGAAACACCATATATTTT. The chain combines TRBV7-9 with TRBJ1-3; unclear D gene. The V gene's germline CDR1 is SEHNR and CDR2 FQNEAQ (reference sequence). CDR3 length: 16 amino acids. The V end lost 1 base, the J end lost 3 bases, and 13 bases lay between the germline ends.